The present T cell receptor beta chain was sequenced within a study of blood T cell repertoires in COVID-19. At the level of the study: Researchers got acute and convalescent COVID-19 samples from the United States, Italy and Spain. Sample material is recorded as cDNA or gDNA derived from T cells, B-cell-depleted T cells, or PBMCs.

The Seattle patients, enrolled during active infection, were followed longitudinally. Clones were sequenced by immunoSEQ multiplex PCR, and TCRdb holds only the in-frame ones, with some missing. The table shows 300,000 or so clones, with 85% to 90% occurring only once. Trimming took 8 bases from V and 0 from J, leaving 8 bases between them. CDR3 size: 13 residues. From germline, CDR1 is LNHDA and CDR2 SQIVND (reference sequence). The clonotype comes from a woman aged 25-40 years with COVID-19, enrolled during active disease. The chain links TRBV19 to TRBJ1-3; tentatively, D is TRBD1 (5 bases). The sample consisted of peripheral blood. The chain's CDR3 is CASRQISGNTIYF. DNA of the CDR3: TGTGCCAGTCGACAGATCTCTGGAAACACCATATATTTT.